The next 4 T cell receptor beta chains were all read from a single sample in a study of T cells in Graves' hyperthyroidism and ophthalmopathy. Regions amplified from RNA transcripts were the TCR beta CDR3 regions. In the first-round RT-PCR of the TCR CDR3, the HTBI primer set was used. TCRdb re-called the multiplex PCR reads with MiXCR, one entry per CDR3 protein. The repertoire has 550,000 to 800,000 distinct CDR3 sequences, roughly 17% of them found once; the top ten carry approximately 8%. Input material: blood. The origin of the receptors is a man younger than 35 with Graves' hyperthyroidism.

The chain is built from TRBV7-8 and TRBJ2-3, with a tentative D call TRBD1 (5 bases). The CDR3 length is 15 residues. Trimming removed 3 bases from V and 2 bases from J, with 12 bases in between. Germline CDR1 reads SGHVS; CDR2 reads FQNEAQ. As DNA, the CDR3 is TGTGCCAGCAGCTTTCGTACAGGACACACAGATACGCAGTATTTT. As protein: CASSFRTGHTDTQYF.

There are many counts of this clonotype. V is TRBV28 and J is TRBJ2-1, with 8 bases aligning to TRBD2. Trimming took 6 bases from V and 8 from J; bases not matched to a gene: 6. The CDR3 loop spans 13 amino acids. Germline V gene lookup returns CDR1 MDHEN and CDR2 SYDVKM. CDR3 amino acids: CASRGGRFYEQFF. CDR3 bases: TGTGCCAGCAGGGGCGGGAGGTTTTATGAGCAGTTCTTC.

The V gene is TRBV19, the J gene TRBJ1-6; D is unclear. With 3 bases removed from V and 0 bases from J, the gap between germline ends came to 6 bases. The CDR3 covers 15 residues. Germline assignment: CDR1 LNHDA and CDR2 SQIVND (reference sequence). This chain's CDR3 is CASSIASSYNSPLHF. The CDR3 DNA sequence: TGTGCCAGTAGTATCGCGAGCTCCTATAATTCACCCCTCCACTTT. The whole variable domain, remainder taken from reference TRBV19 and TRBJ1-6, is DGGITQSPKYLFRKEGQNVTLSCEQNLNHDAMYWYRQDPGQGLRLIYYSQIVNDFQKGDIAEGYSVSREKKESFPLTVTSAQKNPTAFYLCASSIASSYNSPLHFGNGTRLTVT.

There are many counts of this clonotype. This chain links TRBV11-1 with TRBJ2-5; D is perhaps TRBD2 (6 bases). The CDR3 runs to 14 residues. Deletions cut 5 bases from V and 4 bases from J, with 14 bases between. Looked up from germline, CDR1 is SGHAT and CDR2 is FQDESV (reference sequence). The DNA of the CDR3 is TGTGCCAGCAGCCTCTTTCGGGACTTAGAGACCCAGTACTTC. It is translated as CASSLFRDLETQYF. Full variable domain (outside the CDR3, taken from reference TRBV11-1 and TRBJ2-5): EAEVAQSPRYKITEKSQAVAFWCDPISGHATLYWYRQILGQGPELLVQFQDESVVDDSQLPKDRFSAERLKGVDSTLKIQPAELGDSAMYLCASSLFRDLETQYFGPGTRLLVL.